The rows below give T cell receptor beta chains drawn from one sample of a study of blood T cell repertoires in COVID-19. Here immunoSEQ multiplex PCR was the method, and the copy in TCRdb shows in-frame clones only, minus some. The profile shows some 320,000 clones, 70% to 90% of them singletons. The sequencing input was peripheral blood. The receptor source for this set is a human donor in a cohort sampled during active COVID-19. Both conserved end residues are part of each CDR3. D genes are given only for firm matches. Only part of the rows carry a size: once, few, many, or a class if the clone is expanded.

J gene,D gene,clone size,V gene,CDR3 DNA,CDR3 protein
TRBJ2-6,NA,NA,TRBV5-6,TGTGCCAGCAGCTCCTCAGGAACTGGGGCCAACGTCCTGACTTTC,CASSSSGTGANVLTF
TRBJ2-1,NA,NA,TRBV15,TGTGCCACCAGCAGAAAAATGAACCGGGACTTAAGCTCCTACAATGAGCAGTTCTTC,CATSRKMNRDLSSYNEQFF
TRBJ2-5,NA,NA,TRBV6-1,TGTGCCAGCAGTGAAGCGCTTCCAGGCCGCCAAGAGACCCAGTACTTC,CASSEALPGRQETQYF
TRBJ1-2,NA,NA,TRBV12-3/TRBV12-4,TGTGCCAGCAGTTTTGGCAGGGGTGGCTACACCTTC,CASSFGRGGYTF
TRBJ1-4,TRBD1,NA,TRBV5-1,TGCGCCAGCAGCCAAACAGGGGATGCTGAAAAACTGTTTTTT,CASSQTGDAEKLFF
TRBJ2-1,TRBD2,once,TRBV6-5,TGTGCCAGCAGTTCCCTAGCGGGGGGGCCCCATGAGCAGTTCTTC,CASSSLAGGPHEQFF
TRBJ1-2,TRBD1,once,TRBV18,TGTGCCAGCTCCGGGACAGGGGGAGGAGGAGGCTACACCTTC,CASSGTGGGGGYTF
TRBJ2-5,NA,NA,TRBV12-3/TRBV12-4,TGTGCCAGCGCTGCCTTGGGCAGGGAGACCCAGTACTTC,CASAALGRETQYF
TRBJ1-6,NA,NA,TRBV5-1,TGCGCCAGCAGCCTGGGACCCGCACTATCACCCCTCCACTTT,CASSLGPALSPLHF
TRBJ2-4,NA,many,TRBV3-1/TRBV3-2,TGTGCCAGCTCCCCGGGGTCCAAAAACATTCAGTACTTC,CASSPGSKNIQYF
TRBJ2-3,NA,NA,TRBV30,TGTGCCTGGAGTAGGGGGGGACTAAGCACAGATACGCAGTATTTT,CAWSRGGLSTDTQYF
TRBJ1-2,TRBD1,NA,TRBV2,TGTGCCAGCAGTGTCTCCGGGACAGGGAACGGCTACACCTTC,CASSVSGTGNGYTF
TRBJ1-1,TRBD1,NA,TRBV7-2,TGTGCCAGCAGCTCGGGACAGGGGAACACTGAAGCTTTCTTT,CASSSGQGNTEAFF
TRBJ1-1,NA,few,TRBV6-5,TGTGCCAGCAGTTATCGGCCGTCGGGCACTGAAGCTTTCTTT,CASSYRPSGTEAFF
TRBJ1-2,NA,NA,TRBV5-1,TGCGCCAGCAGCTTGCGTCCGGCAGACCGCCGACTCTATGGCTACACCTTC,CASSLRPADRRLYGYTF
TRBJ1-2,NA,NA,TRBV30,TGTGCCTGGAGTGTACTCGGCAGGGAACTCACCTTC,CAWSVLGRELTF
TRBJ2-1,TRBD2,NA,TRBV9,TGTGCCAGCAGCGTGGGTCTAGCGGGGGGCAATGAGCAGTTCTTC,CASSVGLAGGNEQFF
TRBJ2-2,NA,NA,TRBV6-1,TGTGCCAGCAGTGACGTGGTCCTTAGCTTCAACACCGGGGAGCTGTTTTTT,CASSDVVLSFNTGELFF
TRBJ2-3,NA,NA,TRBV7-9,TGTGCCAGCAGCCCAAGCAGGTCCCTCCGCACAGATACGCAGTATTTT,CASSPSRSLRTDTQYF
TRBJ1-2,NA,NA,TRBV6-5,TGTGCCAGCAAAGGTACAGCTCTTAACTATGGCTACACCTTC,CASKGTALNYGYTF
TRBJ2-7,NA,NA,TRBV20-1,TGCAGTGCTGCAAGGGGGGTAGCGGGGTACTTC,CSAARGVAGYF
TRBJ1-1,NA,NA,TRBV15,TGTGCCACTAGAACGCGGGACCTGAACACTGAAGCTTTCTTT,CATRTRDLNTEAFF
TRBJ1-6,NA,NA,TRBV7-9,TGTGCCAGCAGCTTAAGGTCCGGAGATAATTCACCCCTCCACTTT,CASSLRSGDNSPLHF
TRBJ2-7,NA,NA,TRBV7-9,TGTGCCAGCAGCCCGCCGCCCCCCCGGGTTCAGGGCCACGAGCAGTACTTC,CASSPPPPRVQGHEQYF
TRBJ1-1,NA,NA,TRBV6-5,TGTGCCAGCAGTCGAGGAACTGAAGCTTTCTTT,CASSRGTEAFF
TRBJ1-6,NA,NA,TRBV6-5,TGTGCCAGCAGTTACTCGAACCGGGGGGCGGATTCACCCCTCCACTTT,CASSYSNRGADSPLHF
TRBJ1-2,NA,NA,TRBV19,TGTGCCAGTAGTACCCCGACGGGAGCTAACTATGGCTACACCTTC,CASSTPTGANYGYTF
TRBJ1-3,NA,NA,TRBV29-1,TGCAGCGTGGGAGGGGGGGCTGGAAACACCATATATTTT,CSVGGGAGNTIYF
TRBJ1-1,NA,NA,TRBV14,TGTGCCACCTCGCCTGGCAGGAAGAACACTGAAGCTTTCTTT,CATSPGRKNTEAFF
TRBJ2-7,TRBD1,NA,TRBV18,TGTGCCAGCTCACCCCCGGGACAGGGTTTATACGAGCAGTACTTC,CASSPPGQGLYEQYF
TRBJ1-1,TRBD1,NA,TRBV6-5,TGTGCCAGCAGTCCTACCCGGGACAGGGCTGAAGCTTTCTTT,CASSPTRDRAEAFF
TRBJ2-1,NA,NA,TRBV5-1,TGCGCCAGCAGCTCCAGCGGGCTAGGTTACAATGAGCAGTTCTTC,CASSSSGLGYNEQFF
TRBJ2-3,TRBD1,NA,TRBV24-1,TGTGCCACCAGTGACCCGAATTCAGGGGGCCTCACAGATACGCAGTATTTT,CATSDPNSGGLTDTQYF
TRBJ2-2,NA,NA,TRBV19,TGTGCCAGTAGTATCGGGACCGGGGAGCTGTTTTTT,CASSIGTGELFF
TRBJ1-1,TRBD1,NA,TRBV25-1,TGTGCCAGCAGTGACCCGACAGGGGTGGTTGAAGCTTTCTTT,CASSDPTGVVEAFF
TRBJ2-7,TRBD1,NA,TRBV7-9,TGTGCCAGCAGGGGACAGGATCTCTACGAGCAGTACTTC,CASRGQDLYEQYF
TRBJ1-2,NA,NA,TRBV18,TGTGCCAGCTGCCCAGGGGACACTAATTGGTATGGCTACACCTTC,CASCPGDTNWYGYTF
TRBJ1-1,NA,NA,TRBV30,TGTGCCTGGAGCCTGACTGAAGCTTTCTTT,CAWSLTEAFF
TRBJ2-2,TRBD2,NA,TRBV7-6,TGTGCCAGCAGCTTATATGGGCCTAGCGGGGGACAGAACACCGGGGAGCTGTTTTTT,CASSLYGPSGGQNTGELFF
TRBJ2-7,TRBD1,once,TRBV2,TGTGCCAGCAGCACGGGACAGGGGGTTTACAAGTACTTC,CASSTGQGVYKYF
TRBJ2-6,TRBD1,NA,TRBV7-3,TGTGCCAGCAGCTTGGCCGACAGGGGGCTAATTGGGGCCAACGTCCTGACTTTC,CASSLADRGLIGANVLTF
TRBJ1-2,TRBD1,NA,TRBV2,TGTGCCAGCGCAACCGGACAGGGCCGCAACTATGGCTACACCTTC,CASATGQGRNYGYTF
TRBJ2-1,NA,NA,TRBV20-1,TGCAGTGCTAGTAAGGGGTTCTCCTACAATGAGCAGTTCTTC,CSASKGFSYNEQFF
TRBJ2-1,NA,NA,TRBV24-1,TGTGCCACCACACGGGGGGCCGTTCCCAGTGAGCAGTTCTTC,CATTRGAVPSEQFF
TRBJ1-2,NA,NA,TRBV6-1,TGTGCCAGCAGTGAAAGGGGACAATCTGGCTACACCTTC,CASSERGQSGYTF
TRBJ1-2,NA,NA,TRBV6-1,TGTGCCAGCAGTGAAGCGAGGGCAGTCTATGGCTACACCTTC,CASSEARAVYGYTF
TRBJ1-2,TRBD1,NA,TRBV5-6,TGTGCCAGCAGCCTGGACAGGGTATATGGCTACACCTTC,CASSLDRVYGYTF
TRBJ2-2,NA,NA,TRBV7-3,TGTGCCAGCAGCCCAAGGGGTACAGGGAACACCGGGGAGCTGTTTTTT,CASSPRGTGNTGELFF
TRBJ1-2,NA,NA,TRBV7-3,TGTGCCAGCAGCTTAAATAGCAGTCGGGGGAACTTGGGCGGCTACACCTTC,CASSLNSSRGNLGGYTF
TRBJ1-2,TRBD1,few,TRBV24-1,TGTGCCACCGGGGCTCAGGGGGACTATGGCTACACCTTC,CATGAQGDYGYTF
TRBJ2-3,TRBD1,NA,TRBV18,TGTGCCAGCTCACCACCGGGGACAGGACGCACAGATACGCAGTATTTT,CASSPPGTGRTDTQYF
TRBJ1-5,TRBD1,NA,TRBV2,TGTGCCAGCAGTGAAGCCGCGACAGGGAATGGGCAGCCCCAGCATTTT,CASSEAATGNGQPQHF
TRBJ1-2,NA,NA,TRBV2,TGTGCCAGCAGACGGAATCCGACCAGCGGCTATGGCTACACCTTC,CASRRNPTSGYGYTF
TRBJ2-2,TRBD2,NA,TRBV6-4,TGTGCCAGCAGTCTTTTACCCCTGACTAGCGGAAGTGGCGGGGAGCTGTTTTTT,CASSLLPLTSGSGGELFF
TRBJ2-4,TRBD2,NA,TRBV7-2,TGTGCCAGCAGCTTAGGTTTAGGACTAGCGGGGGAATTTTGGATTCAGTACTTC,CASSLGLGLAGEFWIQYF